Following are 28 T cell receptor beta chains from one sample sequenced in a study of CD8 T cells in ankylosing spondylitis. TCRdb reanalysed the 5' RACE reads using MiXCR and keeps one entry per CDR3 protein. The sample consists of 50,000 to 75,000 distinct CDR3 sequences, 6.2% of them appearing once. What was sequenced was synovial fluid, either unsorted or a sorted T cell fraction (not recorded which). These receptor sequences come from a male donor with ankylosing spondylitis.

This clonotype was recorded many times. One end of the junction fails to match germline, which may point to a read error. The CDR3 nucleotides read TGTGCTAGCAGCTTGAACACAGTAGACAATGAGCAGTTCTTC. It specifies CASSLNTVDNEQFF. The chain has TRBV7-7 and TRBJ2-1; D uncertain. The CDR3 consists of 14 residues. In germline, CDR1 is SSHAT, CDR2 FNYEAQ (reference sequence).

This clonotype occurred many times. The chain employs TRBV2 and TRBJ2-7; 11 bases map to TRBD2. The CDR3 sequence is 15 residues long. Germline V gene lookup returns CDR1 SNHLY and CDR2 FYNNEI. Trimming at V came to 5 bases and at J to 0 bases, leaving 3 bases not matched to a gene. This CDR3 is CASSSGTSGSYEQYF. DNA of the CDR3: TGTGCCAGCAGTTCCGGGACTAGCGGCTCCTACGAGCAGTACTTC.

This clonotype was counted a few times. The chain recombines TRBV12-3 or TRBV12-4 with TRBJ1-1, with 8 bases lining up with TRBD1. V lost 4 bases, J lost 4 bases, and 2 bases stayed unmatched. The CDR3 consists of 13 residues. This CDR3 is CASSWTGTTEAFF. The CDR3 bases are TGTGCCAGCAGTTGGACAGGGACCACTGAAGCTTTCTTT.

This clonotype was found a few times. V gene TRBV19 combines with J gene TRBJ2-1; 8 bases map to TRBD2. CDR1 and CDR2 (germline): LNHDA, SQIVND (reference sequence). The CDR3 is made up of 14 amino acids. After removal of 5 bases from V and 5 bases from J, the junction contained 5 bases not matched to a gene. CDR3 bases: TGTGCCAGTAGTTTGGGACTAGTCAACAATGAGCAGTTCTTC. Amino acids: CASSLGLVNNEQFF. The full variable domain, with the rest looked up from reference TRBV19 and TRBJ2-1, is DGGITQSPKYLFRKEGQNVTLSCEQNLNHDAMYWYRQDPGQGLRLIYYSQIVNDFQKGDIAEGYSVSREKKESFPLTVTSAQKNPTAFYLCASSLGLVNNEQFFGPGTRLTVL.

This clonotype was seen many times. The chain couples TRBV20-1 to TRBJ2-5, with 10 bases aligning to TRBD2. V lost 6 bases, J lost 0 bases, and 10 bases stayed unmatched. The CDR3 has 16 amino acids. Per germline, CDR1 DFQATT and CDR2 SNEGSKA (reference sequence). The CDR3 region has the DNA TGCAGTGCCGCCCGCCCACTAGCGGGATACCAAGAGACCCAGTACTTC. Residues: CSAARPLAGYQETQYF.

CDR3 nucleotide sequence: TGTGCCAGCAGTTTTTGGGGGAATGAGCAGTTCTTC. The encoded protein is CASSFWGNEQFF. The rearrangement links TRBV28 to TRBJ2-1; either TRBD1 or TRBD2 may supply D (5 bases each). Germline lookup yields CDR1 MDHEN and CDR2 SYDVKM. V was clipped by 3 bases and J by 7 bases, with 7 bases between them. This CDR3 has 12 residues.

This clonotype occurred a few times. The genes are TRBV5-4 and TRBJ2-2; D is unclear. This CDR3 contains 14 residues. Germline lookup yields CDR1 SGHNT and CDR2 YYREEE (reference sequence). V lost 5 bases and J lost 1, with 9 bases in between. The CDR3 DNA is TGTGCCAGCAGGTTCGATCTGAACACCGGGGAGCTGTTTTTT. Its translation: CASRFDLNTGELFF.

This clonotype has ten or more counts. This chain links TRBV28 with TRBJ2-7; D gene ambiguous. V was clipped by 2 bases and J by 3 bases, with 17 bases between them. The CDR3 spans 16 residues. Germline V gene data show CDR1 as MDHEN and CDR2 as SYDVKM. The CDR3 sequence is CASSLLSAQNIYEQYF. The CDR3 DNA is TGTGCCAGCAGTTTACTTTCTGCGCAAAACATCTACGAGCAGTACTTC.

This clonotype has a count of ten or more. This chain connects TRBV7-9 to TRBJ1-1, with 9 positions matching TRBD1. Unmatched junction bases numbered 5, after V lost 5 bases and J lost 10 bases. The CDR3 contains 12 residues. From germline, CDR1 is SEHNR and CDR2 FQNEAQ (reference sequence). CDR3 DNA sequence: TGTGCCAGCAGCGACCGGGACAGGGCAGCTTTCTTT. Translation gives CASSDRDRAAFF. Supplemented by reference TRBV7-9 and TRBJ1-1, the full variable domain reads DTGVSQNPRHKITKRGQNVTFRCDPISEHNRLYWYRQTLGQGPEFLTYFQNEAQLEKSRLLSDRFSAERPKGSFSTLEIQRTEQGDSAMYLCASSDRDRAAFFGQGTRLTVV.

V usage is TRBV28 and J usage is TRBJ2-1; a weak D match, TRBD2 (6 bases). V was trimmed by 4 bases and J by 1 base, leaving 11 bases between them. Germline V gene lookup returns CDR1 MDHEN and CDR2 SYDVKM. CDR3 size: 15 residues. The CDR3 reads CASSWYGTSYNEQFF. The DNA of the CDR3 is TGTGCCAGCAGTTGGTACGGGACTTCCTACAATGAGCAGTTCTTC. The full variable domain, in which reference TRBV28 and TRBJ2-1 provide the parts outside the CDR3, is DVKVTQSSRYLVKRTGEKVFLECVQDMDHENMFWYRQDPGLGLRLIYFSYDVKMKEKGDIPEGYSVSREKKERFSLILESASTNQTSMYLCASSWYGTSYNEQFFGPGTRLTVL.

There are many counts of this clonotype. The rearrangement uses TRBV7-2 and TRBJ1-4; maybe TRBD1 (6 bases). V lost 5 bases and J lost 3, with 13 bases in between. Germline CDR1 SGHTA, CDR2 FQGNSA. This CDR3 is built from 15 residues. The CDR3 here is CASSLQGIPNEKLFF. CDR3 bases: TGTGCCAGCAGCCTACAGGGAATACCTAATGAAAAACTGTTTTTT.

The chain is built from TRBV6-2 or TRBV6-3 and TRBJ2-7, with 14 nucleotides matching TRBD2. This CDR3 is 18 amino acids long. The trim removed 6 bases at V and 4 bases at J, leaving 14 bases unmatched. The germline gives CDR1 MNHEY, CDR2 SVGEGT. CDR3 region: CASSQGLAGVDFGYEQYF. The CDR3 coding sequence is TGTGCCAGCAGCCAGGGACTAGCGGGAGTCGATTTCGGGTACGAGCAGTACTTC.

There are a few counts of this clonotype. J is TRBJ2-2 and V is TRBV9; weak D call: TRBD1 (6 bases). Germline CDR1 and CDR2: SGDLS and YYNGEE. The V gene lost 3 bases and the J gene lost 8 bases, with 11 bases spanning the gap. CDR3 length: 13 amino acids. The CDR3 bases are TGTGCCAGCAGCGCAGGGGAAAAGGGGGAGCTGTTTTTT. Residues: CASSAGEKGELFF.

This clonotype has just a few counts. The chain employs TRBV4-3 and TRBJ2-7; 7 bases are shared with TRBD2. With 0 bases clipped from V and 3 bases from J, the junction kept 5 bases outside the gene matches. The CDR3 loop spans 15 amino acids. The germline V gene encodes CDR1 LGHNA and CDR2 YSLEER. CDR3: CASSQDTSANYEQYF. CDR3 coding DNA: TGCGCCAGCAGCCAAGATACTAGCGCCAACTACGAGCAGTACTTC.

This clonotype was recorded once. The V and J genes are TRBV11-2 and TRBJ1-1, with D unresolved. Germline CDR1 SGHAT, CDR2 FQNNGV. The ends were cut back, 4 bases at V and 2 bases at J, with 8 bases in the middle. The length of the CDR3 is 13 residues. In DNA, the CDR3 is TGTGCCAGCAGCTACACAGAAAACACTGAAGCTTTCTTT. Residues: CASSYTENTEAFF.

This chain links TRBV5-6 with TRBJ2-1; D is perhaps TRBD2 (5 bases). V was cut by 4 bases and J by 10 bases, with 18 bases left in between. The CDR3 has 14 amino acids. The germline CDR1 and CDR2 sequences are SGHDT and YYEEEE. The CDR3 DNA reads TGTGCCAGCAGCCCCGGGCTCGCGGGCTGGGAGCAGTTCTTC. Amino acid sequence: CASSPGLAGWEQFF.

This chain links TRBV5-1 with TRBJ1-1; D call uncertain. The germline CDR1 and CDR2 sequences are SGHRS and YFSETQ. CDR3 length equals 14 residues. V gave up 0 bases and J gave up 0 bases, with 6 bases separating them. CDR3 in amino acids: CASSLDVLNTEAFF. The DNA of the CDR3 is TGCGCCAGCAGCTTGGACGTCTTGAACACTGAAGCTTTCTTT.

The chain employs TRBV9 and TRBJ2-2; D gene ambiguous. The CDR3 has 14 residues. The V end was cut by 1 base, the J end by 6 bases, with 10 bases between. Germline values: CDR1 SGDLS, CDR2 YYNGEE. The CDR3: CASSVSTFAGELFF. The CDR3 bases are TGTGCCAGCAGCGTATCCACTTTTGCCGGGGAGCTGTTTTTT.

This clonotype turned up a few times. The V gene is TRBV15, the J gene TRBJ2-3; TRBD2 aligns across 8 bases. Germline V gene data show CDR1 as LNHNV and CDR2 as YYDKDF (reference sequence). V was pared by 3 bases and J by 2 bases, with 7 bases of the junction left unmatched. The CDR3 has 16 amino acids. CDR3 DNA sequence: TGTGCCACCAGCAGCGGGGCGGGAGGACACACAGATACGCAGTATTTT. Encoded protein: CATSSGAGGHTDTQYF.

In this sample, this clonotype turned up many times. The CDR3 loop is CSVAPSGSYEQYF. DNA of the CDR3: TGCAGCGTCGCCCCGAGCGGCTCCTACGAGCAGTACTTC. V usage is TRBV29-1 and J usage is TRBJ2-7, with D perhaps TRBD2 (5 bases). The germline V gene has CDR1 SQVTM and CDR2 ANQGSEA. The germline V and J ends were trimmed by 6 bases and 0 bases, with 12 bases remaining between them. The CDR3 totals 13 residues.

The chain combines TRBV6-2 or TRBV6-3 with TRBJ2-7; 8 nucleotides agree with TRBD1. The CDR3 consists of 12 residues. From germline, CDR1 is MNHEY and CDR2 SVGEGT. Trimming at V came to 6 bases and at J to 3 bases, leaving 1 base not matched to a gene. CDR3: CASSGQGYEQYF. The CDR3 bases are TGTGCCAGCAGCGGACAGGGCTACGAGCAGTACTTC.

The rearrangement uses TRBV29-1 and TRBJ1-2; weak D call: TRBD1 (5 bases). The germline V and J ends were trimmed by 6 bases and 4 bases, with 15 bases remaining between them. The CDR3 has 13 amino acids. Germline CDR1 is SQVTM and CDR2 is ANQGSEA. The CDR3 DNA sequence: TGCAGCGTAGAGAGACAGAGCTCCTATGGCTACACCTTC. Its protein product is CSVERQSSYGYTF.

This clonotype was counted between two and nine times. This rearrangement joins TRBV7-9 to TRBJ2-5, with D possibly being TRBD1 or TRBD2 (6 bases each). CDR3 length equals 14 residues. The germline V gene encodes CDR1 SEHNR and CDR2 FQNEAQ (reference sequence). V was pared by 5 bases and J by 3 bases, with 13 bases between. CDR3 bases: TGTGCCAGCAGCCGCTTGGGGGGCGAAGAGACCCAGTACTTC. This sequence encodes CASSRLGGEETQYF.

The CDR3 here is CASSLDLGFNYGYTF. Here the CDR3 DNA reads TGCGCCAGCAGCCTGGACCTGGGATTTAACTATGGCTACACCTTC. The V call is TRBV5-1, the J call TRBJ1-2; D unresolved. The CDR3 runs 15 residues. The germline V gene encodes CDR1 SGHRS and CDR2 YFSETQ. Trimming cost V 4 bases and J 1 base, with 14 bases left between them.

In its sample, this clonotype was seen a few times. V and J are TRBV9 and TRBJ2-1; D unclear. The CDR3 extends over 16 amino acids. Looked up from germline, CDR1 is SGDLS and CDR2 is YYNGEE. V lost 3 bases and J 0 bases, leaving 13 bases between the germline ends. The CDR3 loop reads CASSGYHKSSYNEQFF. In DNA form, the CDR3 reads TGTGCCAGCAGCGGCTACCACAAAAGCTCCTACAATGAGCAGTTCTTC.

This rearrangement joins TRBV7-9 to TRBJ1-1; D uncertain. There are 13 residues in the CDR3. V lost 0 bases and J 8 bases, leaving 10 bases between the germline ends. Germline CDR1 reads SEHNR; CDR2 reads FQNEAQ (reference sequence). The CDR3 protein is CASSLAGLGEAFF. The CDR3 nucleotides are TGTGCCAGCAGCTTAGCGGGCCTGGGGGAAGCTTTCTTT.

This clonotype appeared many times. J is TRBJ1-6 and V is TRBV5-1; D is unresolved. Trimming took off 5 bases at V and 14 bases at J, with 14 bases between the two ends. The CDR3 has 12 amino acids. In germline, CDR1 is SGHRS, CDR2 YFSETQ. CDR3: CASSIAGLSLHF. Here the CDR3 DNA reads TGCGCCAGCAGTATAGCCGGTTTGTCCCTCCACTTT. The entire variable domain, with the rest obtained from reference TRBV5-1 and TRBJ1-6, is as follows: KAGVTQTPRYLIKTRGQQVTLSCSPISGHRSVSWYQQTPGQGLQFLFEYFSETQRNKGNFPGRFSGRQFSNSRSEMNVSTLELGDSALYLCASSIAGLSLHFGNGTRLTVT.

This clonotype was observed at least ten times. The CDR3 DNA is TGTGCCAGCAGTTACTCGACGGGACTGGGTGAAAAACTGTTTTTT. This codes for CASSYSTGLGEKLFF. The chain uses TRBV6-5 and TRBJ1-4; the D gene is possibly TRBD1 (5 bases). Germline V gene data show CDR1 as MNHEY and CDR2 as SVGAGI. CDR3 length equals 15 residues. Trimming took 0 bases from V and 7 from J, leaving 12 bases between them.